The clone carrying this TCR beta chain was seen more than once but under ten times. TCRdb reprocessed the reads via MiXCR and lists one record per CDR3 protein. The repertoire holds under 350,000 distinct CDR3 sequences, with roughly a tenth as singletons. The data originate from a study of T cell repertoires in cytomegalovirus infection. Study context: It can be stated that public TCR beta signatures indicated CMV infection as well as a matching HLA type.

There are 15 residues in the CDR3. Germline loops: CDR1 MNHEY, CDR2 SVGAGI. The V end was cut by 0 bases, the J end by 6 bases, with 14 bases between. The receptor's source is a human donor in good health (CMV status not recorded). Some clones in this sample may be carry-over from other donors' samples. J is TRBJ1-1 and V is TRBV6-5, with D tentatively TRBD1 (5 bases). The sequenced sample was PBMCs. The CDR3 loop is CASSYSTAGLAEAFF. CDR3 bases: TGTGCCAGCAGTTACTCGACGGCGGGACTCGCTGAAGCTTTCTTT.